Sequencing of this T cell receptor (beta chain) was carried out in a study of neurological immune-mediated disorders (dated by TCRdb to between 2019 and 2020). Study-wide context: Among the roughly 34 multiple sclerosis patients, relapsing-remitting MS was present in around 31 and secondary progressive MS was present in 3. Peripheral blood TCR-beta repertoires from patients with HTLV-I-associated myelopathy (HAM/TSP), patients with multiple sclerosis, and healthy controls were compared in the study using UMI-based sequencing. Longitudinal samples, technical triplicates and paired sorted CD4+ and CD8+ T-cell subsets, alongside PBMC samples, were included among the 106 TCR-beta libraries. The cohort included some 70 subjects: roughly 15 with HAM/TSP, around 34 with multiple sclerosis, and 20 healthy controls. The research as a whole found: The MS cluster showed no association with clinical or MRI features, and the authors stated that larger cohorts are needed. TCR clonal expansion was highest in HAM/TSP patients and lowest in MS patients, with MS patients falling below even healthy controls. Across subjects, expanded clones never shared an identical CDR3 amino acid sequence, which suggests that the TCR-beta repertoires in every group were private. In phylogenetic analysis, the repertoires of 18 of 34 MS patients grouped into a cluster of related CDR3 sequences, which suggests a possible signature at the repertoire level.

V sheds 0 bases and J sheds 8 bases, leaving 9 bases between their ends. Reading from cysteine to phenylalanine, the CDR3 counts 13 amino acids. CDR3 DNA is the only sequence kept; it has 39 bases, read in frame from the first base. The germline V gene sets CDR1 to MGHRA and CDR2 to YSYEKL. This clonotype appeared a few times. No antigen is known for it. No much larger clone exists at a distance of one base, and base qualities are not known. Unsorted PBMC libraries were generated from 2 million PBMCs stored in RNAlater at -80 °C until RNA extraction. Multiple sclerosis patients were enrolled in a US clinical protocol under which disease progression was evaluated by magnetic resonance imaging. Peripheral blood underwent Ficoll-Hypaque density gradient centrifugation to isolate PBMCs, which were then cryopreserved in liquid nitrogen. cDNA was synthesized by template-switch 5'RACE using a primer carrying a 10-nucleotide random unique molecular identifier by which each TCR transcript was tagged. Every sequencing run covered 15-18 subjects and yielded more than 180 million TCR-beta sequences. Total RNA was extracted with the RNeasy kit. Using the KAPA Real-time Library Amplification kit, TCR-beta VDJ regions were amplified with primers for the TCR constant region and the 5'RACE anchor. Sample indexes and Illumina adaptors were added in a first PCR, and a second PCR then increased library yield. The roughly 650 bp TCR product was size-selected on a 2% E-gel SizeSelection system after Ampure bead purification. Before pooling, library quality was assessed on a Bioanalyzer, concentration was determined with Qubit, and library quantification was performed with the Kapa Library Quantification kit. An Illumina HiSeq 2500 sequenced the libraries paired-end 2 x 150 bp. To increase sequence diversity, roughly 24-31% phiX was spiked into each library pool. In the paper's pipeline: The quality-filtered reads were processed with the UMI-based MiGEC pipeline, whose error correction step removed more than 80% of the raw TCR sequences. IMGT germline references were used for aligning VDJ genes, and each clonotype was defined as a unique CDR3 amino acid sequence together with its V-J genes. Clonal expansion, Shannon diversity, and CDR3 relatedness (CalcPairwiseDistances, ClusterSamples) were evaluated with VDJtools, and phylogenetic trees were built with CLCbio workbench. Clones with at least 8 unique UMIs were defined as expanded, with this threshold being based on coefficient-of-variation modelling across technical triplicates. TCRdb itself trimmed the public reads at Q25 with fastp, ran MiXCR and retained productive beta chains. Entries are consolidated by CDR3 protein sequence, retaining the most common genes and DNA. The authors' filters were not applied to this entry. The sample records about 55,000 distinct CDR3 sequences, over 4% of which are singletons. The ten largest clones represent around 2.8% of the sample.

Sequencing input: PBMCs. The clonotype originates from a man in his fifties with multiple sclerosis. The chain joins TRBV4-1 to TRBJ2-3; the D gene assignment is ambiguous. The nucleotides are TGCGCCAGCAGCCAAGAGGTCGTGGGTACGCAGTATTTT. Its translation is CASSQEVVGTQYF.